This TCR beta chain was sequenced during a study of cytomegalovirus exposure and HLA in healthy donors. 60 Vbeta and 13 Jbeta primers were used in PCR. Measured with immunoSEQ multiplex PCR; TCRdb has only the in-frame clones, and not every one. This table has 110,000 or so clones, about 61% appearing once. This clone was observed at least ten times. The ends lost 5 bases at V and 4 bases at J; junction bases unmatched: 6. Germline V gives CDR1 SGHVS, CDR2 FNYEAQ. This CDR3 has 15 amino acids. This receptor was obtained from a man aged 18 to 30 in good health and CMV-seropositive. The rearrangement links TRBV7-6 to TRBJ2-2, with 8 nucleotides matching TRBD1. The material sequenced was PBMCs. For the CDR3, the DNA is TGTGCCAGCAGCGGAGGACAGGGAATCACCGGGGAGCTGTTTTTT. Protein product: CASSGGQGITGELFF.